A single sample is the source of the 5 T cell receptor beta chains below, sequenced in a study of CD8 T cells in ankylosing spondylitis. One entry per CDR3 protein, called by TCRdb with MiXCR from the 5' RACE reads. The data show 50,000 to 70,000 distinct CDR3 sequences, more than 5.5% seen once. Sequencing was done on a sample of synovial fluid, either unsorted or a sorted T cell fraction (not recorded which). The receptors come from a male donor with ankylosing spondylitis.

The CDR3, as DNA: TGTGCCAGCAGACTACCAGGGAGTCAGACCCAGTACTTC. Its protein product is CASRLPGSQTQYF. V and J are TRBV28 and TRBJ2-5, with D perhaps TRBD1 or TRBD2 (5 bases each). Germline lookup yields CDR1 MDHEN and CDR2 SYDVKM. Trimming shortened V by 6 bases and J by 6 bases, and 14 bases separated the two germline ends. This CDR3 contains 13 residues.

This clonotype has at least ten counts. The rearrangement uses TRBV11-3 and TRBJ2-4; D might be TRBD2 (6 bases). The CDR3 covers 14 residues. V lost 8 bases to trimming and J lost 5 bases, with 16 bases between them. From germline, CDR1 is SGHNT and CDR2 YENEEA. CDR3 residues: CASGSGAGQNIQYF. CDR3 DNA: TGTGCCAGCGGGTCGGGAGCCGGTCAAAACATTCAGTACTTC.

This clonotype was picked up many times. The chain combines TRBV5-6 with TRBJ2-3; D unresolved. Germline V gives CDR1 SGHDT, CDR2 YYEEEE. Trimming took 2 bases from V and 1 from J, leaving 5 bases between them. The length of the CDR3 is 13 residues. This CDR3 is CASSFFGTDTQYF. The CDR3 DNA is TGTGCCAGCAGCTTTTTTGGCACAGATACGCAGTATTTT.

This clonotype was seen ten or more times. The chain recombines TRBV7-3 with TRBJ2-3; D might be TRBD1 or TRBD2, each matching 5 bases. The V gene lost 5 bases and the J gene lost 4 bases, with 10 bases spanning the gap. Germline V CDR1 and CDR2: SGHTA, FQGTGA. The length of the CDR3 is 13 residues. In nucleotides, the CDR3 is TGTGCCAGCAGCCCCGGGACCGCAGATACGCAGTATTTT. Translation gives CASSPGTADTQYF.

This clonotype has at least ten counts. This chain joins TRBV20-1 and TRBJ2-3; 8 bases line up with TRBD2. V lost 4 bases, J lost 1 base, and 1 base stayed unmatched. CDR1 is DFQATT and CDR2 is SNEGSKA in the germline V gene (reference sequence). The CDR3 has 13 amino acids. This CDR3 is CSATREGTDTQYF. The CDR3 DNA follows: TGCAGTGCTACGCGGGAGGGCACAGATACGCAGTATTTT.